The TCR beta chain described here comes from a study of Ad26.COV2.S vaccination and SARS-CoV-2 variants. From germline, CDR1 is SGHTA and CDR2 FQGTGA. This CDR3 region has 18 residues. The V end was cut by 5 bases, the J end by 1 base, with 23 bases between. The method was immunoSEQ multiplex PCR; TCRdb's version includes in-frame clones alone and lacks a portion of them. The sample contains roughly 92,000 clones, more than 70% of which appear only once. The source of this sequence is a human donor who had recovered from COVID-19. The chain combines TRBV7-3 with TRBJ1-1, with a tentative D call TRBD1 (6 bases). The specimen was peripheral blood, collected after recovery from COVID-19. In DNA, the CDR3 is TGTGCCAGCAGCCCCGAGGGGGAGGTCCCTTTTGGGAACACTGAAGCTTTCTTT. Translating gives CASSPEGEVPFGNTEAFF.